One and the same sample provided the 6 T cell receptor beta chains below, sequenced in a study of tumor-infiltrating lymphocytes in oesophageal squamous cell carcinoma. One entry per CDR3 protein, called by TCRdb with MiXCR from the PCR reads. The sample yields approximately 15,000 distinct CDR3 sequences, roughly 55% seen once. The sequenced sample consisted of esophageal tumor tissue. These receptors were obtained from a male donor with esophageal squamous cell carcinoma.

There are a few counts of this clonotype. The V call is TRBV19, the J call TRBJ2-3; 8 bases line up with TRBD2. Germline V CDR1 and CDR2: LNHDA, SQIVND (reference sequence). CDR3 length: 13 amino acids. V was clipped by 9 bases and J by 6 bases; unmatched bases: 8. CDR3 in amino acids: CASRGGHWDTQYF. CDR3 nucleotides: TGTGCCAGCCGGGGGGGGCATTGGGATACGCAGTATTTT.

This clonotype was seen repeatedly, ten times or more. This rearrangement joins TRBV5-1 to TRBJ1-1; possible D gene TRBD1, 5 bases. V lost 4 bases to trimming and J lost 5 bases, with 21 bases between them. Germline V gene data show CDR1 as SGHRS and CDR2 as YFSETQ. The CDR3 consists of 16 residues. The CDR3 DNA follows: TGCGCCAGCAGCCCCGATTTGTACAAGGGGCTAACTGAAGCTTTCTTT. Amino acid sequence: CASSPDLYKGLTEAFF.

As concerns this clonotype: This is likely a read error, given that the CDR3 carries no conserved phenylalanine or tryptophan at its end. The limits of the CDR3 on the DNA are not certain, so only TCRdb's listed CDR3 is given. This chain uses TRBV6-1 with TRBJ1-6. CDR1 and CDR2 (germline): MNHNS, SASEGT. The CDR3 comprises 17 residues, both ends counted. This CDR3 reads CASSEPGIPPYEQYFGP.

The genes are TRBV6-6 and TRBJ1-2; no clear D gene. The CDR3 is made up of 13 amino acids. The V gene lost 1 base and the J gene lost 5 bases, with 8 bases spanning the gap. Per germline, CDR1 MNHNY and CDR2 SVGAGI (reference sequence). CDR3 DNA: TGTGCCAGCAGTTACTATGGGAGTTATGGCTACACCTTC. Translating it yields CASSYYGSYGYTF.

By proportion, this clonotype is medium-sized. The rearrangement links TRBV6-2 or TRBV6-3 to TRBJ2-6; TRBD1 aligns across 7 bases. The CDR3 is 17 residues long. Germline lookup yields CDR1 MNHEY and CDR2 SVGEGT. V shed 2 bases and J 0 bases; nucleotides not matched to a gene: 4. CDR3 coding DNA: TGTGCCAGCAGTTACGGGGACAGCTTCTCTGGGGCCAACGTCCTGACTTTC. This codes for CASSYGDSFSGANVLTF.

This rearrangement joins TRBV7-6 to TRBJ1-2; 8 nucleotides line up with TRBD1. The J call could be wrong; TRBJ2-1 is a better fit for the DNA end. The CDR3 is made up of 14 amino acids. CDR1 SGHVS and CDR2 FNYEAQ come from the germline V gene. The CDR3: CASSPGQGYNEQFF. The CDR3 DNA reads TGTGCCAGCAGCCCCGGACAGGGATACAATGAGCAGTTCTTC.